This T cell receptor (beta chain) was sequenced for a study of CD8 T cells in ankylosing spondylitis. It was by quantitative 5'-RACE with molecular barcodes that TCR beta libraries were made. MiXCR, applied by TCRdb to the 5' RACE reads, yields one record per CDR3 protein. The top ten hold about 6.8% of the sample, which has about 240,000 distinct CDR3 sequences, 7.5% to 9% seen once. This clonotype was observed at least ten times. The CDR3 has 11 residues. Germline V lookup: CDR1 DFQATT, CDR2 SNEGSKA (reference sequence). The V end was cut by 5 bases, the J end by 2 bases, with 6 bases between. The origin of this receptor is a male donor with ankylosing spondylitis or in good health (not recorded which). The chain joins TRBV20-1 to TRBJ1-2; D gene unclear. The source material was blood, either unsorted or a sorted T cell fraction (not recorded which). CDR3 DNA sequence: TGCAGTGCTTCCCCAAACTATGGCTACACCTTC. Translation gives CSASPNYGYTF.